This TCR beta chain was sequenced during a study of OX40 agonist ivuxolimab in advanced cancers. With respect to the entire study: Ivuxolimab, which targeted the costimulatory receptor OX40 (CD134), was an agonistic, fully human IgG2 monoclonal antibody. Prior anti-PD-1, anti-PD-L1 or anti-CTLA-4 therapy was permitted, and checkpoint inhibitors had been received by about two fifths of dose-escalation patients. Partial responses occurred in three dose-escalation patients, of whom one had hepatocellular carcinoma and two had cutaneous melanoma. Intravenous ivuxolimab was administered to patients every 2 weeks at six dose levels: 0.01, 0.1, 0.3, 1.5, 3 and 10 mg/kg. The paper covers the monotherapy dose-escalation part of the phase I ivuxolimab trial, which included N of about 51 patients. Of the approximately 50 dose-escalation patients, hepatocellular carcinoma was present in about 20, melanoma in approximately 15, renal cell carcinoma in 9 and head and neck cancer in 9. The point of sequencing TCRbeta in the periphery was to test whether ivuxolimab changed TCR sequence diversity and drove clonal T-cell expansion. In the dose-escalation cohort, 70% to 85% of patients were male, and the mean age was approximately 60 years with a range of roughly 20 to 80.

Patients with autoimmune disease history or receiving systemic immunosuppression were excluded from the trial. In every dose cohort, peripheral blood was drawn for TCR sequencing at baseline, cycle 4 day 1, and cycle 7 day 1. Samples came from an open-label, multicenter, first-in-human phase I dose-escalation trial of ivuxolimab. Adults with locally advanced or metastatic melanoma, renal cell carcinoma, hepatocellular carcinoma or head and neck squamous cell carcinoma were enrolled in the trial. Before TCR sequencing, CD4+ T cells and CD8+ T cells from peripheral blood were sorted into separate populations. Relative to germline, V is 3 bases shorter and J is 6 bases shorter, with 17 bases between their ends. Measured from the cysteine to the phenylalanine, the CDR3 is 15 residues long. Only CDR3 DNA is held: 45 bases, read in frame from base 1. From a lookup of the germline V gene, CDR1 and CDR2 are ENHRY and SYGVKD.

As to this clone: Its antigen target is currently unknown. No base qualities exist here, and no much larger clone lies one base off it.

Here is what the overall study found, with its caveats: At doses from 0.1 to 3.0 mg/kg, clonal expansion was seen in both CD4+ and CD8+ blood T cells between baseline and week 6. After ivuxolimab, more expanded clones were found on average in CD8+ T cells than in CD4+ T cells. Low levels of normalized T-cell clonal expansion were also seen in some nonresponding patients. Antigen specificity was not determined for the clonally expanded peripheral T cells. In partial responders in the 0.1-3.0 mg/kg groups, normalized peripheral clonal expansion was found to be among the lowest, especially among CD8+ T cells.

Genomic DNA was isolated from the sorted cells so that the TCRbeta CDR3 region could be sequenced. The immunoSEQ Assay was used for sequencing of TCRbeta CDR3 regions. Here the immuneACCESS table is served through TCRdb, limited to in-frame sequences with V and J called. Missing clones are a known gap in these copies; in checked studies unresolved V genes cover under half, and the rest lacks a known reason. The table for this sample lists 50,000 or so clones; 86% of them were counted only once. The ten most abundant clones make up approximately 6.8% of the sample. Specimen: CD4+ or CD8+ T cells sorted from blood, collected in a trial of the OX40 agonist ivuxolimab. The chain is encoded by TRBV10-3 joined to TRBJ2-5, with the D call perhaps TRBD1 or TRBD2, as 5 bases match in each case. The clonotype was recovered from an adult with an advanced solid tumor such as melanoma, head and neck, liver or kidney cancer. The CDR3 region: CAISEMRGLEKTQYF. The sequenced DNA is TGTGCCATCAGTGAAATGAGGGGCCTTGAAAAGACCCAGTACTTC.